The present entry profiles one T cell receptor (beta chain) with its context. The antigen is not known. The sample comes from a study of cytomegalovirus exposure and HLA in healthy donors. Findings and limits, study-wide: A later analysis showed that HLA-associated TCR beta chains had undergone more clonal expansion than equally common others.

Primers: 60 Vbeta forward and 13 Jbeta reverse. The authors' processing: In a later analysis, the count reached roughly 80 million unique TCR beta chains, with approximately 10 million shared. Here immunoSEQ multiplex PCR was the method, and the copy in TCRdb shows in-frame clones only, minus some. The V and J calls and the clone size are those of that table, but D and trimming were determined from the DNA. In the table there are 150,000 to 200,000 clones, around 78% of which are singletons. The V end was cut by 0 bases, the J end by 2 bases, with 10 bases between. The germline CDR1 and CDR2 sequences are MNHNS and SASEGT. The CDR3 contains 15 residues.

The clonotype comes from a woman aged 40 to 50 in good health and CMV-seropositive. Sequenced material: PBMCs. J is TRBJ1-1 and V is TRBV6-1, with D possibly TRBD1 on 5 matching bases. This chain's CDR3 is CASSEADSYNTEAFF. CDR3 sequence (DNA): TGTGCCAGCAGTGAAGCAGACAGCTACAACACTGAAGCTTTCTTT.